This T cell receptor (beta chain) stems from a study of T cell changes during pregnancy in multiple sclerosis. The germline V gene encodes CDR1 KGHSH and CDR2 LQKENI. The V end was cut by 4 bases, the J end by 3 bases, with 31 bases between. The CDR3 is 20 amino acids. Here immunoSEQ multiplex PCR was the method, and the copy in TCRdb shows in-frame clones only, minus some. The top ten clones hold about 3% of a sample with just under 95,000 clones, 92% of them seen once. The chain carries TRBV18 and TRBJ2-7, with TRBD2 as a possible D gene (5 bases). Sequenced material: peripheral blood, taken in the first trimester of pregnancy. This TCR was sampled from a female donor with multiple sclerosis, enrolled in a pregnancy study. This chain's CDR3 is CASSRSVLGSAAAPIYEQYF. CDR3 in DNA: TGTGCCAGCTCACGCTCTGTACTAGGTTCGGCCGCAGCTCCGATCTACGAGCAGTACTTC.